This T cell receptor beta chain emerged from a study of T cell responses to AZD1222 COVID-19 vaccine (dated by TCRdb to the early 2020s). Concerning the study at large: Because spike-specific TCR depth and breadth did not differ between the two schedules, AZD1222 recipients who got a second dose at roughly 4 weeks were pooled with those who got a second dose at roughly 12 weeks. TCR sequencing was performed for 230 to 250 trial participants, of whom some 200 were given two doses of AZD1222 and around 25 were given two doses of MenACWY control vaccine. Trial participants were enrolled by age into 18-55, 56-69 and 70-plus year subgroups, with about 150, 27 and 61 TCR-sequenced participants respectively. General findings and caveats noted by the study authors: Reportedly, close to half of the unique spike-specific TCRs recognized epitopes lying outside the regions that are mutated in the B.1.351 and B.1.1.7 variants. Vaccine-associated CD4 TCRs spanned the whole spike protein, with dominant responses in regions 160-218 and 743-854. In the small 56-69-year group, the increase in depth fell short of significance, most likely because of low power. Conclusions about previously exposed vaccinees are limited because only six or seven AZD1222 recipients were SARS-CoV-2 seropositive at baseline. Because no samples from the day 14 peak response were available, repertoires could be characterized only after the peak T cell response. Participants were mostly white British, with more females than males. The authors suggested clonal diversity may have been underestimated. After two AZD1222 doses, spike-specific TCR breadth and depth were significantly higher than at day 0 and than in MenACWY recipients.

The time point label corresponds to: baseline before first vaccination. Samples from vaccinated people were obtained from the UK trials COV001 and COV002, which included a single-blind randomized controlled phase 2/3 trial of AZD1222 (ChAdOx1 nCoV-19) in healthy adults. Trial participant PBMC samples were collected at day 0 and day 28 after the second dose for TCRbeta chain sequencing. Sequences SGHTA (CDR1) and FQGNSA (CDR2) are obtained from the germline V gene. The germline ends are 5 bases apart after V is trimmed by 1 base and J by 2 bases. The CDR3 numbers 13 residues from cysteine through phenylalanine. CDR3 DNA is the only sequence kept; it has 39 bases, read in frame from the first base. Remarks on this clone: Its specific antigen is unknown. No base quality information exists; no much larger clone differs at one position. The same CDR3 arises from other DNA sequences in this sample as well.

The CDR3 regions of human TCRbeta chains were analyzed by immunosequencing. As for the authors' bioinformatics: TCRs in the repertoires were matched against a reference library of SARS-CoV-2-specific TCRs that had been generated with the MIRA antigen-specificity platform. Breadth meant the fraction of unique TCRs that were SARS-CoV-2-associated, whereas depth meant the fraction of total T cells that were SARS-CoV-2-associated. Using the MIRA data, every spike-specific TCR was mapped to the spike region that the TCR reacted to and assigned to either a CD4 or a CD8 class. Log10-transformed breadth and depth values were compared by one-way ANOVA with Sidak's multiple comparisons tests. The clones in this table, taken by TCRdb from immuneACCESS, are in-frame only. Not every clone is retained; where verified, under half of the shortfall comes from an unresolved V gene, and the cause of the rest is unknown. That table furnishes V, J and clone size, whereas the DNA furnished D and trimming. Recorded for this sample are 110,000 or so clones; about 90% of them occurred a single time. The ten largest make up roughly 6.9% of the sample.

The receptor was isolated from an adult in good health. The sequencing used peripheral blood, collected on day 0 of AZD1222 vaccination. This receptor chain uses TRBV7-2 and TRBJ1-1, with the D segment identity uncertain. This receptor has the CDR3 CASSLGRNTEAFF. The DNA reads TGTGCCAGCAGCTTAGGGAGAAACACTGAAGCTTTCTTT.